The text below deals with one T cell receptor (beta chain). This sample is drawn from a study of control samples from healthy donors and cancer patients. Only in-frame clones appear in the TCRdb table, and some are missing; sequencing was by immunoSEQ multiplex PCR. The top ten clones hold roughly 1.5% of a sample with about 190,000 clones, approximately 95% of them seen once. The CDR3 length is 14 residues. The germline CDR1 and CDR2 sequences are WNHNN and SYGVQD (reference sequence). With 5 bases clipped from V and 3 bases from J, the junction kept 3 bases outside the gene matches. The chain couples TRBV10-1 to TRBJ1-5; 8 bases map to TRBD1. Material for sequencing was blood. This receptor was taken from a man aged 18 to 30 in good health. The CDR3 here is CASSPQGVNQPQHF. In DNA, the CDR3 is TGCGCCAGCAGTCCACAGGGGGTCAATCAGCCCCAGCATTTT.